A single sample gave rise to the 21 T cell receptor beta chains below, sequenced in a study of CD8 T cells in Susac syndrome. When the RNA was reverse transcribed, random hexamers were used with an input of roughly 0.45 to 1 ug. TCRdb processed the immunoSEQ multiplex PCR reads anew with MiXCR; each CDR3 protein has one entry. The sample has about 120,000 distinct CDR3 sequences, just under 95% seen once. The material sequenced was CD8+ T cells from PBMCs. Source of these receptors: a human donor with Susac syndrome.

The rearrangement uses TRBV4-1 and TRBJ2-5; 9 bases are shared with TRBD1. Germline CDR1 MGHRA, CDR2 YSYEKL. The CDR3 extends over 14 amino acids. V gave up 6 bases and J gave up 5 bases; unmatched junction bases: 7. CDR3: CASSADRGLETQYF. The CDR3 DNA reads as TGCGCCAGCAGTGCGGACAGGGGTTTGGAGACCCAGTACTTC.

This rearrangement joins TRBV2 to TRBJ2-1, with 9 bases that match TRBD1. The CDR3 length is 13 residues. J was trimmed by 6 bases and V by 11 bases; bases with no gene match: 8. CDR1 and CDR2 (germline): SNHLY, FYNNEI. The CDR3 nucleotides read TGTGCCCACGAGACAGGGGGAATCAATGAGCAGTTCTTC. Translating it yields CAHETGGINEQFF.

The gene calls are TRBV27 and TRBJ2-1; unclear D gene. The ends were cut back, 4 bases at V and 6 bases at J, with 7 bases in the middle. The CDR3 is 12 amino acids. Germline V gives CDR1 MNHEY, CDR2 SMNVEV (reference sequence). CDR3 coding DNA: TGTGCCAGCAGTTATGGGCTCAATGAGCAGTTCTTC. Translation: CASSYGLNEQFF.

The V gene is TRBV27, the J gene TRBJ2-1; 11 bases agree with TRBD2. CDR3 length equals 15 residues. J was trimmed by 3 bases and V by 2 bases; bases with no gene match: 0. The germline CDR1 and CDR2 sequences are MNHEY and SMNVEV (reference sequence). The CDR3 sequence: CASSLTSGGYNEQFF. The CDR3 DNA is TGTGCCAGCAGTTTAACTAGCGGGGGCTACAATGAGCAGTTCTTC.

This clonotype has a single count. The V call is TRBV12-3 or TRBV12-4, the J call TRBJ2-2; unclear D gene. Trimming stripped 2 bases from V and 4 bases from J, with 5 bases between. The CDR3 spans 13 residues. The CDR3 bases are TGTGCCAGCAGTTTATCTAGCACCGGGGAGCTGTTTTTT. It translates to CASSLSSTGELFF.

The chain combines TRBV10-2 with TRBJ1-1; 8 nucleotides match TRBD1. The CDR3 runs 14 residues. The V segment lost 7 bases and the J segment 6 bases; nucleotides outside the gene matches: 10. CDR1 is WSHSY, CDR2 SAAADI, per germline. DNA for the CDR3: TGCGCCAGCACCCGGACAGGGCTTTACTCTGAAGCTTTCTTT. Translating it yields CASTRTGLYSEAFF.

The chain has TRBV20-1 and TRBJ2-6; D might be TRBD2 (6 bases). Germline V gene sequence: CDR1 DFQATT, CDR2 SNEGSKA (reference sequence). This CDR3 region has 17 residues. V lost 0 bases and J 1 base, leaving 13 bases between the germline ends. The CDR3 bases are TGCAGTGCTAGAGAAGCGGGTGTTGGGTCTGGGGCCAACGTCCTGACTTTC. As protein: CSAREAGVGSGANVLTF.

The CDR3 nucleotides read TGTGCTAGTGGTTTTGGGACAGGGAAAAAGACCCAGTACTTC. Residues: CASGFGTGKKTQYF. The chain employs TRBV12-5 and TRBJ2-5, with TRBD1 matching 9 bases. The V gene's germline CDR1 is LGHNT and CDR2 FRNRAP. The CDR3 length is 14 residues. Losses at the gene ends were 3 bases for V and 6 bases for J; bases not matched to a gene: 5.

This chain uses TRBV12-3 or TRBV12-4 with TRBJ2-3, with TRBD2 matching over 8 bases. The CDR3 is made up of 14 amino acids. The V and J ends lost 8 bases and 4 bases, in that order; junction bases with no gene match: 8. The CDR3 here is CASVGTSSSDTQYF. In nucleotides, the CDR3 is TGTGCCAGCGTTGGGACTAGTAGTTCAGATACGCAGTATTTT.

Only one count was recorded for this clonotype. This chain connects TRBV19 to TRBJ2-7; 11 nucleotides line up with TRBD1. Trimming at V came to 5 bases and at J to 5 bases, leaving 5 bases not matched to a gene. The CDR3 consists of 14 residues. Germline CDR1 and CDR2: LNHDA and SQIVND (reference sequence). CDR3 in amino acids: CASSPWTGGDEQYF. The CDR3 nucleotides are TGTGCCAGTAGTCCCTGGACAGGGGGCGACGAGCAGTACTTC. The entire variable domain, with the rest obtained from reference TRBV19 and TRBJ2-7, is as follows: DGGITQSPKYLFRKEGQNVTLSCEQNLNHDAMYWYRQDPGQGLRLIYYSQIVNDFQKGDIAEGYSVSREKKESFPLTVTSAQKNPTAFYLCASSPWTGGDEQYFGPGTRLTVT.

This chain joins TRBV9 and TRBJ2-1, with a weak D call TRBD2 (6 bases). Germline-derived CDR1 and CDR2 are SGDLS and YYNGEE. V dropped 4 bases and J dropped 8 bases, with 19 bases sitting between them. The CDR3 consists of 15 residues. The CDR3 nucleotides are TGTGCCAGCAGCCACGGGACTTTGGAAGGCTATGAGCAGTTCTTC. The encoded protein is CASSHGTLEGYEQFF.

CDR3 in DNA: TGCAGCGTTGTTCAGGGCGGGAATGGCTACACCTTC. It is translated as CSVVQGGNGYTF. The chain employs TRBV29-1 and TRBJ1-2; D is possibly TRBD1 (5 bases). This CDR3 spans 12 amino acids. Germline V gene sequence: CDR1 SQVTM, CDR2 ANQGSEA. Trimming shortened V by 4 bases and J by 6 bases, and 12 bases separated the two germline ends.

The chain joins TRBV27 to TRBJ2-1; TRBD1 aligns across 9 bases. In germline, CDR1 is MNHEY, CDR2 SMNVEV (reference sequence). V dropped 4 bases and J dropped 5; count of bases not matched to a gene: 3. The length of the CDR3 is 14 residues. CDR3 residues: CASSWTGADNEQFF. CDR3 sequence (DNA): TGTGCCAGCAGTTGGACAGGGGCGGACAATGAGCAGTTCTTC.

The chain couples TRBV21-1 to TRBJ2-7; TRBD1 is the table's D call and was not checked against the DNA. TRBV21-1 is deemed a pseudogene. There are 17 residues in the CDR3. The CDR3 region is CASSKAESDRNSDEQYF. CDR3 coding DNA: TGTGCCAGCAGCAAAGCGGAATCGGACAGAAACTCCGACGAGCAGTACTTC.

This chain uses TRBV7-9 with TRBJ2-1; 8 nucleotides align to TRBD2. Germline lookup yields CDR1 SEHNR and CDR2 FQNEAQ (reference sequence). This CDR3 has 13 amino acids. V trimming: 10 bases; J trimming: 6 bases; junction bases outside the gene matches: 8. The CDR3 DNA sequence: TGTGCCATCCAAAACCTAGCGGGCAATGAGCAGTTCTTC. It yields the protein CAIQNLAGNEQFF.

CDR3 sequence: CASSDGIATGELFF. The CDR3 coding sequence is TGTGCCAGCAGCGACGGGATTGCGACCGGGGAGCTGTTTTTT. This chain connects TRBV5-4 to TRBJ2-2; D is possibly TRBD2 (5 bases). CDR1 SGHNT and CDR2 YYREEE come from the germline V gene (reference sequence). V was trimmed by 4 bases and J by 5 bases, leaving 12 bases between them. The CDR3 length is 14 residues. The full variable domain, in which reference TRBV5-4 and TRBJ2-2 provide the parts outside the CDR3, is ETGVTQSPTHLIKTRGQQVTLRCSSQSGHNTVSWYQQALGQGPQFIFQYYREEENGRGNFPPRFSGLQFPNYSSELNVNALELDDSALYLCASSDGIATGELFFGEGSRLTVL.

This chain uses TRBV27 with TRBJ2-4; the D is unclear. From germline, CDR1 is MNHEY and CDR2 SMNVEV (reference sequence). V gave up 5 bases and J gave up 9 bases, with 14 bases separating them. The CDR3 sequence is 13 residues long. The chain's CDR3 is CASSTQVLGIQYF. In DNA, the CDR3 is TGTGCCAGCAGTACCCAGGTCCTGGGCATTCAGTACTTC.

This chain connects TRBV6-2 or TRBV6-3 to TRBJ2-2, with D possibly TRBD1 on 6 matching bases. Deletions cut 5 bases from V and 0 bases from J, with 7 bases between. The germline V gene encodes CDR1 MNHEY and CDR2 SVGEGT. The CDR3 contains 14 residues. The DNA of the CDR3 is TGTGCCAGCAGTCGGACAGCGAACACCGGGGAGCTGTTTTTT. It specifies CASSRTANTGELFF.

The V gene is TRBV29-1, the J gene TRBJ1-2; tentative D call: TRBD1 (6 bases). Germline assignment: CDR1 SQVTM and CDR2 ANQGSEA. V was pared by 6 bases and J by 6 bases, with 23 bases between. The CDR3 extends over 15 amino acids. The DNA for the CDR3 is TGCAGCGTGGGACCCGGACAGCCGCTAATGGATGGCTACACCTTC. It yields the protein CSVGPGQPLMDGYTF.

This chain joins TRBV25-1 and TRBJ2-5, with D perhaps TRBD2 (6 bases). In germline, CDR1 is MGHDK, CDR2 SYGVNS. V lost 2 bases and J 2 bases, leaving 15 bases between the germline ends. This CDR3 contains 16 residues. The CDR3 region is CASSEDSAGRQETQYF. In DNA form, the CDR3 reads TGTGCCAGCAGTGAAGATTCGGCAGGGAGGCAAGAGACCCAGTACTTC.

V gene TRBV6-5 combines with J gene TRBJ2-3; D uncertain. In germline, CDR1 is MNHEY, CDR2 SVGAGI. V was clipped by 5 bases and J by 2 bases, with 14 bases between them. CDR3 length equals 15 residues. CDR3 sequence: CASSPDWSYTDTQYF. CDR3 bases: TGTGCCAGCAGTCCAGACTGGTCCTACACAGATACGCAGTATTTT.